This T cell receptor beta chain came from a study of blood T cell repertoires in COVID-19. Study-level background: There were acute and convalescent COVID-19 samples, and they came from the United States, Italy and Spain. T cells, B-cell-depleted T cells, or PBMCs provided the cDNA or gDNA that served as material.

The authors' processing: Amplification from reference gene primers served as the basis for estimated nucleated cell counts. Only in-frame clones appear in the TCRdb table, and some are missing; sequencing was by immunoSEQ multiplex PCR. For V, J and clone size, that table is used; D and trimming come from the DNA. Among about 9,000 clones listed, 80% to 90% were seen once. The CDR3 sequence is 11 residues long. Trimming took off 5 bases at V and 7 bases at J, with 6 bases between the two ends. Germline lookup yields CDR1 SEHNR and CDR2 FQNEAQ (reference sequence). The TCR sequence derives from a human donor in a cohort sampled during active COVID-19. Source material: peripheral blood. The chain has TRBV7-9 and TRBJ2-4; D not certain. CDR3 nucleotide sequence: TGTGCCAGCAGCCCCGTGAACATTCAGTACTTC. It is translated as CASSPVNIQYF.